This passage covers 18 T cell receptor beta chains from one sample sequenced in a study of cytomegalovirus exposure and HLA in healthy donors. The PCR employed 60 Vbeta primers together with 13 Jbeta primers. The table came from immunoSEQ multiplex PCR; TCRdb's copy has only in-frame clones and leaves some out. Of 90,000 to 130,000 clones listed, about 70% are singletons. Sequencing input: PBMCs. The receptor source for this set is a woman aged 30 to 39 in good health and CMV-seronegative.

The chain joins TRBV10-3 to TRBJ2-1; 11 nucleotides line up with TRBD2. The V and J ends lost 3 bases and 8 bases, in that order; junction bases with no gene match: 3. In germline, CDR1 is ENHRY, CDR2 SYGVKD. This CDR3 comprises 14 residues. The CDR3, as DNA: TGTGCCATCAGTGATGTAGCGGGAGGGTATGAGCAGTTCTTC. Protein sequence: CAISDVAGGYEQFF.

V is TRBV7-9 and J is TRBJ2-3; 7 bases align to TRBD2. Germline CDR1 SEHNR, CDR2 FQNEAQ (reference sequence). Germline trimming cut 2 bases from V and 0 bases from J; bases unmatched to any gene: 5. CDR3 length: 16 amino acids. In DNA, the CDR3 is TGTGCCAGCAGCTTACTCCTAGCGGCAAGCACAGATACGCAGTATTTT. It encodes CASSLLLAASTDTQYF.

The chain combines TRBV4-3 with TRBJ2-1; TRBD2 agrees at 8 bases. This CDR3 comprises 17 residues. The germline CDR1 and CDR2 sequences are LGHNA and YSLEER. V dropped 3 bases and J dropped 10; count of bases not matched to a gene: 17. CDR3 nucleotide sequence: TGCGCCAGCAGCCAGGAATCTCGGGGGGGGTTGATGTTAGAGCAGTTCTTC. Translated: CASSQESRGGLMLEQFF.

This clone has a handful of counts. The J gene is TRBJ1-2, the V gene TRBV18, with D perhaps TRBD1 (6 bases). CDR3 length: 17 amino acids. Between the trimmed V and J ends, which lost 0 bases and 6 bases, there was a span of 20 bases. Germline lookup yields CDR1 KGHSH and CDR2 LQKENI. The CDR3 nucleotides are TGTGCCAGCTCACCACCATCGACCCAGGGGCAGGGTAATGGCTACACCTTC. Protein product: CASSPPSTQGQGNGYTF.

The J gene is TRBJ1-1, the V gene TRBV5-1, with TRBD1 identical over 9 bases. J lost 4 bases, V lost 0 bases, and 4 bases had no gene match. CDR3 length equals 15 residues. Per germline, CDR1 SGHRS and CDR2 YFSETQ. The CDR3 DNA reads TGCGCCAGCAGCTTGGAGGGACAGGGTATCACTGAAGCTTTCTTT. Encoded protein: CASSLEGQGITEAFF.

The rearrangement links TRBV5-1 to TRBJ1-1; D gene unclear. There are 14 residues in the CDR3. The V gene lost 5 bases and the J gene lost 1 base, with 12 bases spanning the gap. CDR1 and CDR2 from the germline V gene are SGHRS and YFSETQ. The CDR3 bases are TGCGCCAGCAGATTGACGGTTTGGAACACTGAAGCTTTCTTT. Its protein product is CASRLTVWNTEAFF.

V is TRBV7-2 and J is TRBJ1-5; the match to TRBD1 covers 7 bases. From germline, CDR1 is SGHTA and CDR2 FQGNSA. CDR3 length equals 15 residues. Trimming cost V 0 bases and J 7 bases; bases outside gene matches: 6. In DNA, the CDR3 is TGTGCCAGCAGCTTAGCGCAGGGGGTAGGACAGCCCCAGCATTTT. Protein sequence: CASSLAQGVGQPQHF.

This clone was seen a handful of times. This sequence joins TRBV27 and TRBJ2-5; 9 bases fit TRBD2. The V segment lost 3 bases and the J segment 4 bases; nucleotides outside the gene matches: 3. The germline gives CDR1 MNHEY, CDR2 SMNVEV (reference sequence). There are 14 residues in the CDR3. CDR3 bases: TGTGCCAGCAGTTTTAGCGGGAGAGCAGAGACCCAGTACTTC. Amino acids: CASSFSGRAETQYF.

This clone was recorded a few times. This chain uses TRBV4-2 with TRBJ1-1, with 7 bases fitting TRBD1. Germline V gene sequence: CDR1 LGHNA, CDR2 YNFKEQ. The CDR3 is 15 amino acids. Unmatched junction bases numbered 11, after V lost 4 bases and J lost 6 bases. This CDR3 is CASSPPTGEIAEAFF. CDR3 DNA sequence: TGTGCCAGCAGCCCCCCCACAGGGGAGATCGCTGAAGCTTTCTTT.

This clone has just a few counts. The rearrangement uses TRBV4-3 and TRBJ2-2; D possibly corresponds to TRBD1 (6 bases). The CDR3 totals 16 residues. Per the germline V gene, CDR1 is LGHNA and CDR2 is YSLEER. Trimming removed 4 bases at V and 1 base at J, with 13 bases between. In nucleotides, the CDR3 is TGCGCCAGCAGCCTGGGGGACACCATGAACACCGGGGAGCTGTTTTTT. Its protein product is CASSLGDTMNTGELFF.

J is TRBJ1-1 and V is TRBV6-6; 7 bases align to TRBD1. Germline loops: CDR1 MNHNY, CDR2 SVGAGI (reference sequence). The junction had 4 bases not matched to a gene; V was cut back by 2 bases and J by 4 bases. The CDR3 contains 14 residues. The CDR3 spells CASSYRGQATEAFF. In DNA form, the CDR3 reads TGTGCCAGCAGTTACCGAGGACAGGCCACTGAAGCTTTCTTT.

The chain has TRBV19 and TRBJ2-3, with 10 nucleotides matching TRBD2. This CDR3 is 15 amino acids long. J was trimmed by 6 bases and V by 10 bases; bases with no gene match: 13. CDR1 LNHDA and CDR2 SQIVND come from the germline V gene (reference sequence). The CDR3 loop reads CATQGASGGTDTQYF. In nucleotides, the CDR3 is TGTGCCACCCAGGGGGCTAGCGGGGGTACCGATACGCAGTATTTT.

This clone was found a few times. The J gene is TRBJ1-6, the V gene TRBV2; D is undetermined. With 5 bases removed from V and 7 bases from J, the gap between germline ends came to 12 bases. Germline CDR1 and CDR2: SNHLY and FYNNEI. This CDR3 is built from 14 residues. The CDR3 region has the DNA TGTGCCAGCAGTTTGATCAGATCAAATTCACCCCTCCACTTT. Amino acid sequence: CASSLIRSNSPLHF.

V and J are TRBV5-1 and TRBJ1-1; tentative D call: TRBD1 (6 bases). Per germline, CDR1 SGHRS and CDR2 YFSETQ. V shed 4 bases and J shed 1 base, with 20 bases lying between them. This CDR3 has 17 amino acids. CDR3 loop: CASSRNRVGVSNTEAFF. CDR3 nucleotide sequence: TGCGCCAGCAGCCGGAACAGGGTTGGAGTATCGAACACTGAAGCTTTCTTT.

The chain carries TRBV30 and TRBJ1-2; TRBD1 aligns across 7 bases. V shed 1 base and J 5 bases; nucleotides not matched to a gene: 4. Germline CDR1 is GTSNPN and CDR2 is SVGIG (reference sequence). The CDR3 runs 13 residues. The CDR3, as DNA: TGTGCCTGGAGTGCGACAGGGAAGTATGGCTACACCTTC. Residues: CAWSATGKYGYTF.

The V and J genes are TRBV7-9 and TRBJ1-1; D is unresolved. CDR3 size: 15 residues. Trimming removed 2 bases from V and 0 bases from J, with 10 bases in between. Germline V lookup: CDR1 SEHNR, CDR2 FQNEAQ (reference sequence). The CDR3 region has the DNA TGTGCCAGCAGCTTATCGCTAGCTTTGAACACTGAAGCTTTCTTT. This gives the protein CASSLSLALNTEAFF.

The chain joins TRBV4-2 to TRBJ2-5, with a weak D call TRBD2 (7 bases). Germline CDR1 and CDR2: LGHNA and YNFKEQ. Trimming removed 3 bases from V and 4 bases from J, with 21 bases in between. This CDR3 region has 17 residues. Here the CDR3 reads CASSQPQGGVTSETQYF. In nucleotides, the CDR3 is TGTGCCAGCAGCCAGCCCCAAGGGGGGGTTACCTCAGAGACCCAGTACTTC.

This chain links TRBV6-5 with TRBJ1-1; tentatively, D is TRBD1 (6 bases). V lost 5 bases and J lost 5, with 12 bases in between. The CDR3 totals 13 residues. CDR1 is MNHEY, CDR2 SVGAGI, per germline. The CDR3 DNA reads TGTGCCAGCAGTATCGTTCAGGGGACTGAAGCTTTCTTT. This codes for CASSIVQGTEAFF.